The following is a TCR beta chain sequence with its context. Authors' processing steps: Using reference gene primer amplification, nucleated cell counts were estimated. TCRdb's table, derived via immunoSEQ multiplex PCR, lists solely in-frame clones and lacks some. V and J calls and clone size are copied from that table; D and trimming were computed from the DNA. Among about 210,000 clones listed, roughly 85% were seen once. Germline trimming cut 0 bases from V and 4 bases from J; bases unmatched to any gene: 3. Germline V gene sequence: CDR1 SGHRS, CDR2 YFSETQ. There are 14 residues in the CDR3. This record belongs to a study of blood T cell repertoires in COVID-19. Study-wide context: Samples taken during acute and convalescent COVID-19 were collected in the United States, Italy and Spain. Sources were T cells, B-cell-depleted T cells, or PBMCs; the material itself was cDNA or gDNA.

The rearrangement uses TRBV5-1 and TRBJ2-7, with TRBD1 matching 8 bases. This TCR was sampled from a woman aged 40 to 55 with active or convalescent COVID-19. Sequencing was performed on peripheral blood. The CDR3, as DNA: TGCGCCAGCAGCTTGGGGGACAGGAGTTACGAGCAGTACTTC. Its protein is CASSLGDRSYEQYF.